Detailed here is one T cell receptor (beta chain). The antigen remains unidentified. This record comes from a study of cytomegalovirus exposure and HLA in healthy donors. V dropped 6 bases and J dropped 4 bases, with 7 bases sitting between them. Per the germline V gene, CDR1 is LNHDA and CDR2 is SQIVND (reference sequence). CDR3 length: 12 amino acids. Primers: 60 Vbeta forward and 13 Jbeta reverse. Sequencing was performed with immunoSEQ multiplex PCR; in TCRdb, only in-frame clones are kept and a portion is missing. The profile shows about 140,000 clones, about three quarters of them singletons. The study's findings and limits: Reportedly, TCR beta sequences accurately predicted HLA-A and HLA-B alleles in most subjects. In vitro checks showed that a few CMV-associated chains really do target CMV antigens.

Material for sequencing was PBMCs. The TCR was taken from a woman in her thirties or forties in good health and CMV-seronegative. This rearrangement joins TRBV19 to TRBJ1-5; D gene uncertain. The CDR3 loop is CASRSANQPQHF. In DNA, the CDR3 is TGTGCCAGTAGGTCAGCGAATCAGCCCCAGCATTTT.